This T cell receptor (beta chain) was identified during a study of T cells in Graves' hyperthyroidism and ophthalmopathy. This clonotype was recorded at least ten times. Subjects aged 18 to 65 presented with newly diagnosed hyperthyroidism of less than 2 months' duration. The TCR beta CDR3 regions underwent amplification using RNA transcripts as the source. Using the HTBI primer set, a first-round RT-PCR was run on the TCR CDR3. In TCRdb, the multiplex PCR reads were re-called with MiXCR into one record per CDR3 protein. The table has a few hundred thousand distinct CDR3 sequences, roughly 14% seen once. This CDR3 has 15 residues. Trimming cost V 2 bases and J 4 bases; bases outside gene matches: 8. Germline-derived CDR1 and CDR2 are DFQATT and SNEGSKA (reference sequence).

The chain employs TRBV20-1 and TRBJ2-7, with 10 bases matching TRBD2. The sequenced material came from blood. The sequence derives from a woman in her late teens or twenties with Graves' hyperthyroidism that later progressed to Graves' ophthalmopathy. The DNA of the CDR3 is TGCAGTGCTAGACCCAGCCTAGCGGGAGCATACGAGCAGTACTTC. Translation: CSARPSLAGAYEQYF.